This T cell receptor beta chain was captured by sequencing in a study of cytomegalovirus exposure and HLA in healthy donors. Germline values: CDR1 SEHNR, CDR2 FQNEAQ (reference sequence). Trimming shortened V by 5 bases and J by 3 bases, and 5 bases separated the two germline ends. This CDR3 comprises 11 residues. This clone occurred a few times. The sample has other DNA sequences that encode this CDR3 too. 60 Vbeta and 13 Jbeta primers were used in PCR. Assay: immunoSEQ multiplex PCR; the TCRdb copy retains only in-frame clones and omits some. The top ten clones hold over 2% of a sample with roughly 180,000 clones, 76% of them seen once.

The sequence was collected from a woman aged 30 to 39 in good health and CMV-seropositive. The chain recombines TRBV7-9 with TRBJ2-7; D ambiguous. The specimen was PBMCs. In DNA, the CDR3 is TGTGCCAGCAGCCCCAGCTACGAGCAGTACTTC. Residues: CASSPSYEQYF.